The source of this T cell receptor (beta chain) is a study of blood T cell repertoires in COVID-19. Study information: T cells, B-cell-depleted T cells, or PBMCs supplied cDNA or gDNA.

Participant reports of clinical history set cohort assignment. Germline values: CDR1 MGHRA, CDR2 YSYEKL. The CDR3 contains 14 residues. V lost 0 bases and J lost 5, with 8 bases in between. TCRdb's copy holds only in-frame clones and misses some; the assay was immunoSEQ multiplex PCR. The sample has under 350,000 clones; 65% to 90% are singletons. Source material: PBMCs or T cells enriched from blood (not recorded which). The sequence derives from a man younger than 40 who had recovered from COVID-19. V gene TRBV4-1 combines with J gene TRBJ1-5; D not resolved. The chain's CDR3 is CASSQESGYQPQHF. Here the CDR3 DNA reads TGCGCCAGCAGCCAAGAGTCCGGGTATCAGCCCCAGCATTTT.